This T cell receptor beta chain was sequenced during a study of response to subunit inactivated influenza vaccine. As for this clonotype: No antigen is known for it.

Germline trimming cut 5 bases from V and 0 bases from J; bases unmatched to any gene: 7. The germline V gene has CDR1 DFQATT and CDR2 SNEGSKA (reference sequence). There are 15 residues in the CDR3. Points from the study as a whole: With each seasonal influenza vaccination, the authors suggested, few new T cells are recruited.

TCRdb called the RT-PCR reads again in MiXCR, with one record for every CDR3 protein. The data show some 850,000 distinct CDR3 sequences, about 18% seen once. The chain recombines TRBV20-1 with TRBJ2-1; TRBD1 matches at 7 bases. Sample: PBMCs from blood, taken 5 days after vaccination. The source is a man aged 50-60 years who received an inactivated influenza vaccine. The CDR3 loop reads CSALGWDSSYNEQFF. The CDR3 DNA reads as TGCAGTGCTCTGGGGTGGGACAGCTCCTACAATGAGCAGTTCTTC.